These 24 T cell receptor beta chains came from one sample sequenced in a study of blood T cell repertoires in COVID-19. The data were produced by immunoSEQ multiplex PCR, yet TCRdb's version contains in-frame clones alone and is incomplete. The sample lists under 150,000 clones; approximately 85% were seen once. Input material: peripheral blood. These receptors were obtained from an older woman with COVID-19, enrolled during active disease.

V usage is TRBV14 and J usage is TRBJ2-1, with 10 bases identical to TRBD2. V was pared by 4 bases and J by 7 bases, with 10 bases of the junction left unmatched. The CDR3 sequence is 16 residues long. Looked up from germline, CDR1 is SGHDN and CDR2 is FVKESK. The CDR3: CASSPLASGGGNEQFF. The CDR3 bases are TGTGCCAGCAGCCCTCTAGCTAGCGGGGGAGGTAATGAGCAGTTCTTC.

V usage is TRBV3-1 (or the pseudogene TRBV3-2) and J usage is TRBJ1-4; 9 nucleotides match TRBD1. V was clipped by 4 bases and J by 0 bases; unmatched bases: 9. CDR1 and CDR2 from the germline V gene are LGHDT and YNNKEL (reference sequence). The CDR3 sequence is 18 residues long. Written as DNA, the CDR3 is TGTGCCAGCAGCCGCCTCGGGACAGGGTGGGCAACTAATGAAAAACTGTTTTTT. Translating gives CASSRLGTGWATNEKLFF.

The CDR3 reads CASSLGQGAGQPQHF. The CDR3 DNA reads TGTGCCAGCAGTTTGGGACAGGGGGCAGGTCAGCCCCAGCATTTT. The V gene is TRBV6-2 or TRBV6-3, the J gene TRBJ1-5; 12 nucleotides match TRBD1. The CDR3 loop spans 15 amino acids. Germline V lookup: CDR1 MNHEY, CDR2 SVGEGT. J gave up 6 bases and V 4 bases, and 4 bases lay outside the gene matches.

The V gene is TRBV2, the J gene TRBJ2-3; D may be TRBD2 (5 bases). The germline V gene encodes CDR1 SNHLY and CDR2 FYNNEI. V dropped 1 base and J dropped 14 bases, with 19 bases sitting between them. The CDR3 has 14 residues. As DNA, the CDR3 is TGTGCCAGCAGTGAAGATACTAGAGAGTGGCTACGGTATTTT. It encodes CASSEDTREWLRYF.

The genes are TRBV5-1 and TRBJ1-1; no clear D. Germline CDR1 is SGHRS and CDR2 is YFSETQ. With 0 bases removed from V and 1 base from J, the gap between germline ends came to 7 bases. CDR3 size: 14 residues. As DNA, the CDR3 is TGCGCCAGCAGCTTGGAAGAGGCGAACACTGAAGCTTTCTTT. Encoded protein: CASSLEEANTEAFF.

The CDR3 DNA sequence: TGTGCCAGCAGCCCTCCCTCAGATACGCAGTATTTT. It is translated as CASSPPSDTQYF. This chain links TRBV3-1 (or the pseudogene TRBV3-2) with TRBJ2-3; unclear D gene. This CDR3 spans 12 amino acids. V was shortened by 4 bases and J by 4 bases, with 6 bases between the two germline ends. Germline V CDR1 and CDR2: LGHDT, YNNKEL (reference sequence).

This chain connects TRBV7-9 to TRBJ2-1; 9 bases match TRBD1. Unmatched junction bases numbered 2, after V lost 8 bases and J lost 6 bases. The CDR3 consists of 12 residues. Germline CDR1 and CDR2: SEHNR and FQNEAQ (reference sequence). The CDR3 sequence: CASGGQGNEQFF. Here the CDR3 DNA reads TGTGCCAGCGGGGGACAGGGCAATGAGCAGTTCTTC.

The chain combines TRBV12-3 or TRBV12-4 with TRBJ1-1; D is unresolved. The CDR3 loop spans 12 amino acids. The V end lost 3 bases, the J end lost 5 bases, and 7 bases lay between the germline ends. The CDR3 sequence: CASSLAQTEAFF. Here the CDR3 DNA reads TGTGCCAGCAGTTTGGCTCAGACTGAAGCTTTCTTT.

This rearrangement joins TRBV19 to TRBJ2-3; TRBD2 matches 12 bases. CDR1 and CDR2 from the germline V gene are LNHDA and SQIVND (reference sequence). The CDR3 extends over 18 amino acids. The J segment lost 1 base and the V segment lost 7 bases, leaving 12 bases of the junction unmatched. CDR3 region: CASNKPGLAGFGTDTQYF. CDR3 in DNA: TGTGCCAGTAATAAACCGGGACTAGCGGGTTTCGGCACAGATACGCAGTATTTT.

V gene TRBV28 combines with J gene TRBJ1-5, with a weak D call TRBD1 (5 bases). Trimming took 3 bases from V and 0 from J, leaving 9 bases between them. This CDR3 has 15 residues. CDR1 is MDHEN, CDR2 SYDVKM, per germline. The CDR3 nucleotides read TGTGCCAGCAGTTTTGGAGGGGATAGCAATCAGCCCCAGCATTTT. Encoded protein: CASSFGGDSNQPQHF.

The J gene is TRBJ1-1, the V gene TRBV7-3; TRBD1 might be the D (6 bases). Germline CDR1 and CDR2: SGHTA and FQGTGA. The CDR3 loop spans 11 amino acids. V shed 7 bases and J shed 8 bases, with 11 bases lying between them. CDR3 loop: CASIRQVEAFF. The CDR3 nucleotides read TGTGCCAGCATCAGACAGGTCGAAGCTTTCTTT.

The CDR3 is CATSDSKLAGGNTDTQYF. Here the CDR3 DNA reads TGTGCCACCAGTGATTCCAAGCTAGCGGGGGGGAACACAGATACGCAGTATTTT. The chain links TRBV24-1 to TRBJ2-3; 12 nucleotides agree with TRBD2. Trimming removed 2 bases from V and 2 bases from J; junction bases left unmatched: 7. Looked up from germline, CDR1 is KGHDR and CDR2 is SFDVKD. The CDR3 length is 18 residues.

This clone was counted between two and nine times. The V call is TRBV27, the J call TRBJ1-5, with 9 bases lining up with TRBD1. Germline values: CDR1 MNHEY, CDR2 SMNVEV (reference sequence). The CDR3 contains 15 residues. Unmatched junction bases numbered 7, after V lost 5 bases and J lost 5 bases. DNA of the CDR3: TGTGCCAGCAGTCCCCTGGGACAGGGCCATCAGCCCCAGCATTTT. Protein sequence: CASSPLGQGHQPQHF.

This clone has just a few counts. The CDR3 protein is CASSMTGPSYGYTF. The DNA of the CDR3 is TGTGCCAGTAGTATGACAGGCCCGTCCTATGGCTACACCTTC. The rearrangement joins TRBV19 to TRBJ1-2, with D maybe TRBD1 (6 bases). This CDR3 is 14 amino acids long. The V gene lost 3 bases and the J gene lost 4 bases, with 12 bases spanning the gap. From germline, CDR1 is LNHDA and CDR2 SQIVND (reference sequence).

This chain uses TRBV9 with TRBJ2-1; 9 nucleotides line up with TRBD2. The germline CDR1 and CDR2 sequences are SGDLS and YYNGEE. This CDR3 region has 12 residues. J was trimmed by 15 bases and V by 3 bases; bases with no gene match: 7. The CDR3 DNA sequence: TGTGCCAGCAGCGGACTTACGGGACTAGCGTTCTTC. It yields the protein CASSGLTGLAFF.

This chain connects TRBV3-1 (or the pseudogene TRBV3-2) to TRBJ1-2; the match to TRBD1 covers 7 bases. Looked up from germline, CDR1 is LGHDT and CDR2 is YNNKEL (reference sequence). Losses at the gene ends were 2 bases for V and 4 bases for J; bases not matched to a gene: 13. The CDR3 has 17 residues. The CDR3, as DNA: TGTGCCAGCAGCCAAACGTTGGAACAGGGGACCCTCTATGGCTACACCTTC. Protein: CASSQTLEQGTLYGYTF.

The chain uses TRBV5-1 and TRBJ1-3; 7 bases are shared with TRBD1. In germline, CDR1 is SGHRS, CDR2 YFSETQ. The V and J ends lost 0 bases and 0 bases, in that order; junction bases with no gene match: 3. The CDR3 is made up of 16 amino acids. CDR3 residues: CASSLAGDSSGNTIYF. CDR3 in DNA: TGCGCCAGCAGCTTGGCCGGGGACAGCTCTGGAAACACCATATATTTT.

This chain connects TRBV14 to TRBJ2-5; TRBD2 agrees at 9 bases. V lost 0 bases and J lost 2; bases outside the gene matches: 7. In germline, CDR1 is SGHDN, CDR2 FVKESK. CDR3 length: 17 residues. CDR3 region: CASSQDGYAGGQETQYF. The CDR3 coding sequence is TGTGCCAGCAGCCAAGATGGGTACGCGGGGGGGCAAGAGACCCAGTACTTC.

The chain carries TRBV2 and TRBJ1-1; 8 bases fit TRBD1. The CDR3 contains 13 residues. The V gene end was trimmed by 5 bases and the J gene end by 4 bases; junction bases not matched to a gene: 3. Germline CDR1 reads SNHLY; CDR2 reads FYNNEI. CDR3 region: CASSSTGVTEAFF. CDR3 bases: TGTGCCAGCAGTTCGACAGGGGTCACTGAAGCTTTCTTT.

The gene calls are TRBV18 and TRBJ2-6; 9 bases fit TRBD1. The CDR3 runs 16 residues. The V segment lost 3 bases and the J segment 14 bases; nucleotides outside the gene matches: 14. In germline, CDR1 is KGHSH, CDR2 LQKENI. CDR3 sequence (DNA): TGTGCCAGCTCACCCCTGAGGACAGGGGCCGGGTATATCCTGACTTTC. As protein: CASSPLRTGAGYILTF. Supplemented by reference TRBV18 and TRBJ2-6, the full variable domain reads NAGVMQNPRHLVRRRGQEARLRCSPMKGHSHVYWYRQLPEEGLKFMVYLQKENIIDESGMPKERFSAEFPKEGPSILRIQQVVRGDSAAYFCASSPLRTGAGYILTFGAGSRLTVL.

This clone appeared a single time. This chain uses TRBV7-9 with TRBJ1-4; the D gene is possibly TRBD1 (5 bases). This CDR3 spans 14 amino acids. V was clipped by 0 bases and J by 7 bases, with 9 bases between them. The germline CDR1 and CDR2 sequences are SEHNR and FQNEAQ (reference sequence). The CDR3 loop reads CASSLAGRGEKLFF. The CDR3 DNA reads as TGTGCCAGCAGCTTAGCAGGGAGGGGTGAAAAACTGTTTTTT.

The chain joins TRBV6-2 or TRBV6-3 to TRBJ2-7; possibly TRBD1 for D (6 bases). The CDR3 covers 16 residues. V was shortened by 3 bases and J by 1 base, with 16 bases between the two germline ends. Germline loops: CDR1 MNHEY, CDR2 SVGEGT. The CDR3 region is CASSYISGVRSYEQYF. CDR3 bases: TGTGCCAGCAGTTATATCTCAGGGGTTAGGTCCTACGAGCAGTACTTC.

Notes on this clone: At one of its ends the junction is not consistent with the germline gene, which may arise from a read error. The gene calls are TRBV7-7 and TRBJ2-2, with a possible D match to TRBD2 (6 bases). The CDR3 runs 15 residues. Germline V gene data show CDR1 as SSHAT and CDR2 as FNYEAQ (reference sequence). The chain's CDR3 is CASSLGRRDHGELFF. In DNA, the CDR3 is TGTGCTAGCAGCTTAGGGCGGCGGGATCACGGGGAGCTGTTTTTT. Full variable domain (remainder filled in from reference TRBV7-7 and TRBJ2-2): GAGVSQSPRYKVTKRGQDVTLRCDPISSHATLYWYQQALGQGPEFLTYFNYEAQPDKSGLPSDRFSAERPEGSISTLTIQRTEQRDSAMYRCASSLGRRDHGELFFGEGSRLTVL.

The chain joins TRBV29-1 to TRBJ1-1; D remains ambiguous. The V end lost 3 bases, the J end lost 0 bases, and 8 bases lay between the germline ends. This CDR3 has 13 amino acids. In germline, CDR1 is SQVTM, CDR2 ANQGSEA. CDR3 nucleotides: TGCAGCGTTGAGCGGCAGCTGAACACTGAAGCTTTCTTT. Amino acid sequence: CSVERQLNTEAFF. Full variable domain (rest looked up from reference TRBV29-1 and TRBJ1-1): SAVISQKPSRDICQRGTSLTIQCQVDSQVTMMFWYRQQPGQSLTLIATANQGSEATYESGFVIDKFPISRPNLTFSTLTVSNMSPEDSSIYLCSVERQLNTEAFFGQGTRLTVV.